The clone carrying this T cell receptor beta chain has a handful of counts. Its antigen is currently unknown. This record belongs to a study of T cell repertoires in cytomegalovirus infection. Overall study context: Use of recently identified HLA-C-restricted and well-studied HLA-B-restricted CMV epitopes was part of the study. Indications of both CMV infection and matching HLA type were provided by public TCR beta signatures. Study conclusions and caveats: Based on cumulative public TCR beta family frequency, carriers of CMV plus the relevant HLA were identified.

CDR3 length: 15 amino acids. V lost 6 bases, J lost 2 bases, and 9 bases stayed unmatched. Germline CDR1 and CDR2: MNHEY and SMNVEV (reference sequence). TCRdb independently ran MiXCR on the reads; one entry per CDR3 protein. The sample has around 300,000 distinct CDR3 sequences; around 20% are singletons. The sequencing used cultured PBMCs, collected from culture after CMV antigen stimulation. The TCR comes from a human donor in good health (CMV status not recorded). Some clones in this sample may be carry-over from other donors' samples. V and J are TRBV27 and TRBJ1-1, with 7 positions matching TRBD1. The CDR3 DNA is TGTGCCAGCAGGCTACAGGGGTTTGGAAACACTGAAGCTTTCTTT. This sequence encodes CASRLQGFGNTEAFF.